This T cell receptor (beta chain) was sequenced during a study of OX40 agonist ivuxolimab in advanced cancers. Study-level information: Patients were infused with ivuxolimab every 2 weeks at 0.01 to 10 mg/kg.

Study-wide points: CD8+ T cells were the subset that, on average, had more expanded clones than CD4+.

Repertoires were generated with immunoSEQ multiplex PCR, while TCRdb's copy carries only in-frame clones and drops some. This sample has under 70,000 clones, with 80% to 90% found just once. In the case of this clone: What it binds is not known.

The TCR originated in an adult with an advanced solid tumor such as melanoma, head and neck, liver or kidney cancer. This sample comprised CD4+ or CD8+ T cells sorted from blood, obtained in a trial of the OX40 agonist ivuxolimab.

The CDR3: CASSQEGDSPLHF. CDR3 in DNA: TGCGCCAGCAGCCAAGAAGGAGATTCACCCCTCCACTTT. This chain links TRBV4-3 with TRBJ1-6; D is ambiguous. Germline assignment: CDR1 LGHNA and CDR2 YSLEER. The CDR3 runs to 13 residues. V lost 0 bases, J lost 8 bases, and 5 bases lay in between.